A selection of T cell receptor beta chains follows, all from one sample in a study of blood T cell repertoires in COVID-19. Assay: immunoSEQ multiplex PCR; the TCRdb copy retains only in-frame clones and omits some. Of fewer than 200,000 clones in the sample, roughly four fifths were seen once. The sequencing sample was made of peripheral blood. These receptors were collected from a human donor in a cohort sampled during active COVID-19. The CDR3 runs from the conserved cysteine through the conserved F or W. The D gene is left open where the match is weak. A clone size is listed for some rows: how often the clone was seen (once, few, many), or a class if it is expanded.

size	D	J	V	DNA	CDR3
.	.	TRBJ2-7	TRBV12-3/TRBV12-4	TGTGCCAGCAGTCCCAGAGGACAGAAGCAGTACTTC	CASSPRGQKQYF
.	.	TRBJ1-2	TRBV18	TGTGCCAGCTCACCACCGGGGCCATATGGCTACACCTTC	CASSPPGPYGYTF
.	TRBD2	TRBJ2-7	TRBV6-6	TGTGCCAGCAGTTCCACTAGCGGGAGCTCCTACGAGCAGTACTTC	CASSSTSGSSYEQYF
.	.	TRBJ1-1	TRBV12-3/TRBV12-4	TGTGCCAGCAGTTTAGCCAGGGGCGCTGAAGCTTTCTTT	CASSLARGAEAFF
.	.	TRBJ2-2	TRBV19	TGTGCCAGTAGCCCGGGAGTCGGTGTCACCGGGGAGCTGTTTTTT	CASSPGVGVTGELFF
.	TRBD1	TRBJ1-5	TRBV28	TGTGCCAGCAGTTTAGTGGGACAGGGCCCCGCACCCCAGCATTTT	CASSLVGQGPAPQHF
.	TRBD1	TRBJ2-1	TRBV4-3	TGCGCCAGCAGCGACGACAGGGCGTCCTACAATGAGCAGTTCTTC	CASSDDRASYNEQFF
.	.	TRBJ2-2	TRBV3-1/TRBV3-2	TGTGCCAGCAGCCCGAGGGATACCGGGGAGCTGTTTTTT	CASSPRDTGELFF
.	TRBD1	TRBJ1-2	TRBV18	TGTGCCAGCTCACCAGGTACGACAGGGACCTCCTATGGCTACACCTTC	CASSPGTTGTSYGYTF
.	.	TRBJ1-1	TRBV15	TGTGCCACCAGCATAAGGGGGAGGAACACTGAAGCTTTCTTT	CATSIRGRNTEAFF
.	TRBD2	TRBJ2-7	TRBV28	TGTGCCAGCAGTTTATGGACTAGCGGCCCCTACGAGCAGTACTTC	CASSLWTSGPYEQYF
.	.	TRBJ1-4	TRBV7-2	TGTGCCAGCAGCTTAGAAAGTGGCGAAAAACTGTTTTTT	CASSLESGEKLFF
.	TRBD1	TRBJ1-6	TRBV7-9	TGTGCCAGCAGCTTGACAGGGGCGAACTATAATTCACCCCTCCACTTT	CASSLTGANYNSPLHF
few	.	TRBJ1-1	TRBV3-1/TRBV3-2	TGTGCCAGCAGCAACCGGTTGGAAGCTTTCTTT	CASSNRLEAFF
once	.	TRBJ2-5	TRBV11-2	TGTGCCAGCAGCTTAGCTGGAACCGGGGAGACCCAGTACTTC	CASSLAGTGETQYF
.	TRBD2	TRBJ2-3	TRBV29-1	TGCAGCGTTGAGGTGGCTAGCGGGGGAGTGGCAGATACGCAGTATTTT	CSVEVASGGVADTQYF
once	TRBD2	TRBJ2-7	TRBV6-2/TRBV6-3	TGTGCCAGCAGTTACTCGAGACTAGCGGGAGGTAGATACGAGCAGTACTTC	CASSYSRLAGGRYEQYF
.	.	TRBJ2-1	TRBV19	TGTGCCAGTCCCGAGGAAGCGGGCGACAATGAGCAGTTCTTC	CASPEEAGDNEQFF